The subject of this entry is one T cell receptor beta chain. Its antigen is still unknown. This specimen comes from a study of shared clonotypes between healthy human individuals. Assay used: immunoSEQ multiplex PCR; TCRdb lists only in-frame clones, some missing. The data show about 2.3 million clones, approximately 93% seen once. The trim removed 6 bases at V and 7 bases at J, leaving 11 bases unmatched. Germline CDR1 and CDR2: MRHNA and SNTAGT. The CDR3 sequence is 16 residues long. Study-level results: Shared clonotypes: 4.5% to 6% naive CD4, approximately 3.4% naive CD8, 2.3% memory CD4, approximately 0.4% memory CD8. Lower generation probabilities were found for non-shared clonotypes than for those shared by all four donors.

The sequence came from a man aged 18-30 years in good health. Some clones in this sample may be carry-over from other donors' samples. Sequencing was done on a sample of naive CD4+ T cells from PBMCs. This sample's subset: CD45RA+ positively selected. This chain links TRBV6-4 with TRBJ2-1; 11 bases align to TRBD2. In DNA form, the CDR3 reads TGTGCCAGCAGGAGGCTAGCGGGAGGCCCCCTTAATGAGCAGTTCTTC. Protein sequence: CASRRLAGGPLNEQFF.